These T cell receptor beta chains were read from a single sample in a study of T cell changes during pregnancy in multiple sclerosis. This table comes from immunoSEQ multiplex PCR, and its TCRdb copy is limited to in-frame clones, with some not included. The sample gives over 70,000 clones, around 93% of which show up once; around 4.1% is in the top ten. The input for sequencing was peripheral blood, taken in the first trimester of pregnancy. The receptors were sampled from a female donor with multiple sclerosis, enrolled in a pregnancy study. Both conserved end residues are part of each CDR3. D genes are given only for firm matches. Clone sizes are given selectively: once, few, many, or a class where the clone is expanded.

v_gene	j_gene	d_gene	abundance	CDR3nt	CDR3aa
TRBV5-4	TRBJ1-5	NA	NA	TGTGCCAGCAGCTTGGGGGGAGTCAATCAGCCCCAGCATTTT	CASSLGGVNQPQHF
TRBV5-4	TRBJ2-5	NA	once	TGTGCCAGCAGCTTGGCTGGGGCAGGGGAAGAGACCCAGTACTTC	CASSLAGAGEETQYF
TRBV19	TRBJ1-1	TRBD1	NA	TGTGCCAGTAGACCACCGGGACAGGGGGCGAGGAGGAGGTGGAAGAACACTGAAGCTTTCTTT	CASRPPGQGARRRWKNTEAFF
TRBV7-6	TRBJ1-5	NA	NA	TGTGCCAGCAGCTCCCACCCTCGGGGAAAAAGCAATCAGCCCCAGCATTTT	CASSSHPRGKSNQPQHF
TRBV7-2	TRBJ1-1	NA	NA	TGTGCCAGCAGCTTAGGCGGGGGCACCCTGAACACTGAAGCTTTCTTT	CASSLGGGTLNTEAFF
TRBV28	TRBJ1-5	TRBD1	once	TGTGCCAGCAGATTGGTGGGGACAGGCAATCAGCCCCAGCATTTT	CASRLVGTGNQPQHF
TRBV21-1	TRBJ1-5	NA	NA	TGTGCCAGCAGCACTCCAGGGTGGGGCAAGAGCAATCAGCCCCAGCATTTT	CASSTPGWGKSNQPQHF
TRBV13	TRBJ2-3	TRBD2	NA	TGTGCCAGCAGCACAGGAAGCGGGGGTAACACAGATACGCAGTATTTT	CASSTGSGGNTDTQYF
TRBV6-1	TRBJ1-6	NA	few	TGTGCCAGCAGTGGGACAGTGAGCTCCTATAATTCACCCCTCCACTTT	CASSGTVSSYNSPLHF
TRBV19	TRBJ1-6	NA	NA	TGTGCCAGTAGTGTTCGACAGGCGCCCACCTCCTATAATTCACCCCTCCACTTT	CASSVRQAPTSYNSPLHF
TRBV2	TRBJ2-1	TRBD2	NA	TGTGCCAGCAGGGCCGGGACTAGCCTATTCGCCCCTGAGCAGTTCTTC	CASRAGTSLFAPEQFF
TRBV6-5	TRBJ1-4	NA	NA	TGTGCCAGCAGATTTGACGCGGGTAATGAAAAACTGTTTTTT	CASRFDAGNEKLFF
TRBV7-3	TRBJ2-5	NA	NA	TGTGCCAGCAGCTCACGAGGGCAAATACAAGAGACCCAGTACTTC	CASSSRGQIQETQYF
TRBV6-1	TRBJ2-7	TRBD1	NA	TGTGCCAGCAGAGCCGGGACAGGAACCTACGAGCAGTACTTC	CASRAGTGTYEQYF
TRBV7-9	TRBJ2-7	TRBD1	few	TGTGCCAGCAGCTTAATGGTGGACAGGATAGCCTACGAGCAGTACTTC	CASSLMVDRIAYEQYF
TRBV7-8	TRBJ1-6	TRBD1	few	TGTGCCAGCAGTCGGGGACAGGGAAATTCACCCCTCCACTTT	CASSRGQGNSPLHF
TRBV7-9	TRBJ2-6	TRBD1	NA	TGTGCCAGCAGCGCTCGGACAGGCAAGTCTGGGGCCAACGTCCTGACTTTC	CASSARTGKSGANVLTF
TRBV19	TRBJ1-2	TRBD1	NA	TGTGCCAGTAGTGTACAGGGGGCCGACTATGGCTACACCTTC	CASSVQGADYGYTF
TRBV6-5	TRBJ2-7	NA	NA	TGTGCCAGCAGTTACTCGACAGGTACCTACGAGCAGTACTTC	CASSYSTGTYEQYF
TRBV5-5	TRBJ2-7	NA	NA	TGTGCCAGCATTGAACAAGGGGGTTTGAGCTACGAGCAGTACTTC	CASIEQGGLSYEQYF
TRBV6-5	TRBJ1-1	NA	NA	TGTGCCAGCAGTTACGCGAGGCAAATGAACACTGAAGCTTTCTTT	CASSYARQMNTEAFF
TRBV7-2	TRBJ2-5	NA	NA	TGTGCCAGCAGCGTCCGGGACGGGACACAAGAGACCCAGTACTTC	CASSVRDGTQETQYF
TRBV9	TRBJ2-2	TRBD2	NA	TGTGCCAGCAGCGAAGCGGGGGGTAACACCGGGGAGCTGTTTTTT	CASSEAGGNTGELFF
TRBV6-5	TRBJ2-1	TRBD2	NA	TGTGCCAGCAGATTTAGCGGGGGGGGGAATGAGCAGTTCTTC	CASRFSGGGNEQFF
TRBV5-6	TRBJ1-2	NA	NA	TGTGCCAGCAGCTTCGGGGAAAACTATGGCTACACCTTC	CASSFGENYGYTF
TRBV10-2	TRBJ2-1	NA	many	TGCGCCAGCAGCCTCTCTCTGGCCGATGAGCAGTTCTTC	CASSLSLADEQFF
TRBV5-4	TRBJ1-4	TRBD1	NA	TGTGCCAGCAGCTTGGGGACAGGGCTCACAACTAATGAAAAACTGTTTTTT	CASSLGTGLTTNEKLFF
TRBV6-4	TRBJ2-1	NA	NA	TGTGCCAGCAGTGACGAAGCGCGGAGCTCCTACAATGAGCAGTTCTTC	CASSDEARSSYNEQFF
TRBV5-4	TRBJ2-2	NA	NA	TGTGCCAGCATGGAGGGGGGGACGAACACCGGGGAGCTGTTTTTT	CASMEGGTNTGELFF